Listed below are T cell receptor beta chains from one sample, sequenced in a study of CD8 T cells in Susac syndrome. One entry per CDR3 protein results from TCRdb running MiXCR on the immunoSEQ multiplex PCR reads. The sample has just under 150,000 distinct CDR3 sequences; 94% are singletons. The sequenced sample was CD4+ T cells from PBMCs. The receptors were gathered from a human donor in good health. Both conserved end residues are part of each CDR3. Each record gives: V gene, J gene, D gene, clone size, CDR3 DNA, CDR3 protein. D genes are given only for firm matches. Clone size, where shown, is once, few, many, or a class for clones that have expanded.

TRBV5-1	TRBJ2-7	TRBD1	NA	TGCGCCAGCAGCACCGGGACAGGGCGTTCCTACGAGCAGTACTTC	CASSTGTGRSYEQYF
TRBV29-1	TRBJ1-1	NA	NA	TGCAGCGTTGAATACGGCCTGAACACTGAAGCTTTCTTT	CSVEYGLNTEAFF
TRBV20-1	TRBJ2-1	TRBD2	once	TGCAGTGCCGTTTATCTAGCGGGAGCGAACAATGAGCAGTTCTTC	CSAVYLAGANNEQFF
TRBV4-1	TRBJ2-7	TRBD2	NA	TGCGCCAGCAGCCGGGGACTAGCCTACGAGCAGTACTTC	CASSRGLAYEQYF
TRBV3-1	TRBJ1-1	TRBD1	NA	TGTGCCAGCAGCTTACCGGGACAGGGGACTGAAGCTTTCTTT	CASSLPGQGTEAFF
TRBV5-4	TRBJ2-2	NA	NA	TGTGCCAGCAGCTTGGCTATAGGGAACACCGGGGAGCTGTTTTTT	CASSLAIGNTGELFF
TRBV29-1	TRBJ2-2	NA	NA	TGCAGCGGGGGGTCCGGGGAGCTGTTTTTT	CSGGSGELFF
TRBV11-2	TRBJ2-3	TRBD2	NA	TGTGCCAGCAGCGGTCGACTAGCGGGAGTGGCAGATACGCAGTATTTT	CASSGRLAGVADTQYF
TRBV20-1	TRBJ2-3	TRBD2	NA	TGCAGTGCTAGGGCCAGCGGGAATACAGATACGCAGTATTTT	CSARASGNTDTQYF
TRBV20-1	TRBJ2-2	NA	NA	TGCAGTGCTAGAGATAAAGGACTACTAGTTACCGGGGAGCTGTTTTTT	CSARDKGLLVTGELFF
TRBV4-1	TRBJ2-5	TRBD1	NA	TGCGCCAGCAGCCGGGGGACAGGGGGCGACCACCCACTCTTC	CASSRGTGGDHPLF
TRBV12-5	TRBJ2-1	TRBD2	NA	TGTGCTAGTGGACGGGGACTAGCGTCTTTCAATGAGCAGTTCTTC	CASGRGLASFNEQFF
TRBV18	TRBJ1-2	NA	NA	TGTGCCAGCTCACCCTCGTCTAGGGGCGACAACTATGGCTACACCTTC	CASSPSSRGDNYGYTF
TRBV19	TRBJ2-2	TRBD2	NA	TGTGCCAGCTACGAGCGGGAGGCCCGAGTCACCGGGGAGCTGTTTTTT	CASYEREARVTGELFF
TRBV5-6	TRBJ2-1	NA	few	TGTGCCAGCAGCTTGCTCAATGAGCAGTTCTTC	CASSLLNEQFF
TRBV5-1	TRBJ2-5	NA	NA	TGCGCCAGCAGCCCCCGGGAAACTGAGACCCAGTACTTC	CASSPRETETQYF
TRBV10-3	TRBJ2-1	TRBD2	NA	TGTGCCATCGGAATCTCCGGACTAGCGGGAGGATCCTACAATGAGCAGTTCTTC	CAIGISGLAGGSYNEQFF
TRBV20-1	TRBJ2-7	NA	NA	TGCAGTGCCTCCGCCGGGTCGGGCGAGCAGTACTTC	CSASAGSGEQYF
TRBV27	TRBJ2-7	NA	NA	TGTGCCAGCACCGCCCGGAGCAGGGATTCCGAGCAGTACTTC	CASTARSRDSEQYF
TRBV27	TRBJ2-5	NA	once	TGTGCCAGCAAACCCGGGACCCGGTACCAAGAGACCCAGTACTTC	CASKPGTRYQETQYF
TRBV4-2	TRBJ2-7	TRBD1	NA	TGTGCCAGCAGCCAAGCCCCTCGGGACAGGGAGCAGTACTTC	CASSQAPRDREQYF
TRBV24-1	TRBJ2-2	TRBD1	NA	TGTGCCACCAGTGAGTTCAGGGGGCGAAGCACCGGGGAGCTGTTTTTT	CATSEFRGRSTGELFF
TRBV12-3/TRBV12-4	TRBJ2-7	NA	once	TGTGCCAGCAGTGTCCGCTCCTACGAGCAGTACTTC	CASSVRSYEQYF
TRBV7-9	TRBJ2-7	NA	NA	TGTGCCAGCTGGGACGGAGTCTACGAGCAGTACTTC	CASWDGVYEQYF
TRBV10-1	TRBJ2-1	TRBD2	NA	TGCGCCAGCAGTGAGTCAGGTCTAGCGGGAGTTTACAATGAGCAGTTCTTC	CASSESGLAGVYNEQFF
TRBV9	TRBJ2-7	TRBD1	NA	TGTGCCAGCAGCGTAGGACAGGGAGCTAATTCCGGCTACGAGCAGTACTTC	CASSVGQGANSGYEQYF
TRBV20-1	TRBJ2-7	TRBD2	NA	TGCAGTGCTACCGGGACTAGCGGGACCTACGAGCAGTACTTC	CSATGTSGTYEQYF
TRBV19	TRBJ2-5	TRBD2	once	TGTGCCAGTAGTAAGCTAGCGGGTAATCAAGAGACCCAGTACTTC	CASSKLAGNQETQYF
TRBV20-1	TRBJ1-5	TRBD1	NA	TGCAGTGGCCGGGGACAGGGACGTAGTCAGCCCCAGCATTTT	CSGRGQGRSQPQHF
TRBV15	TRBJ1-5	NA	NA	TGTGCCACCAGCAGAGATCCGGATCAGCCCCAGCATTTT	CATSRDPDQPQHF
TRBV5-1	TRBJ2-5	TRBD2	NA	TGCGCCAGCAGCTCGGCAGCGGGACAAGAGACCCAGTACTTC	CASSSAAGQETQYF
TRBV20-1	TRBJ1-2	NA	NA	TGCAGTGCTAGAGAAGGGGGGGAAGGCTACACCTTC	CSAREGGEGYTF